Listed here are 12 T cell receptor beta chains from one sample, sequenced in a study of CD8 T cells in ankylosing spondylitis. In TCRdb, the 5' RACE reads were re-called with MiXCR into one record per CDR3 protein. The data hold tens of thousands of distinct CDR3 sequences, with approximately 5.7% observed a single time. Sequences were obtained from synovial fluid, either unsorted or a sorted T cell fraction (not recorded which). The receptors were gathered from a male donor with ankylosing spondylitis.

This rearrangement joins TRBV5-1 to TRBJ2-1, with D unresolved. V dropped 2 bases and J dropped 3 bases, with 3 bases sitting between them. The CDR3 extends over 12 amino acids. Germline V gene lookup returns CDR1 SGHRS and CDR2 YFSETQ. The CDR3 here is CASSFDYNEQFF. The DNA for the CDR3 is TGCGCCAGCAGCTTTGACTACAATGAGCAGTTCTTC.

This clonotype was found many times. The rearrangement links TRBV2 to TRBJ1-5; D is unresolved. The CDR3 is made up of 18 amino acids. The germline CDR1 and CDR2 sequences are SNHLY and FYNNEI. V lost 7 bases to trimming and J lost 0 bases, with 22 bases between them. Here the CDR3 DNA reads TGTGCCAGCAAAGAACCAGCCATCACTTTACATAGCAATCAGCCCCAGCATTTT. Translating it yields CASKEPAITLHSNQPQHF.

With regard to this clonotype: A read error may be the cause here, since a much bigger clone is one base away. The chain is built from TRBV20-1 and TRBJ1-5; D is undetermined. The CDR3 spans 15 residues. V dropped 0 bases and J dropped 7 bases, with 16 bases sitting between them. Per germline, CDR1 DFQATT and CDR2 SNEGSKA (reference sequence). This chain's CDR3 is CSARDGNSDWQPQHF. For the CDR3, the DNA is TGCAGTGCTAGAGATGGCAATTCGGACTGGCAGCCCCAGCATTTT.

This clonotype was counted between two and nine times. The rearrangement joins TRBV5-6 to TRBJ2-1; weak D call: TRBD2 (5 bases). The CDR3 length is 13 residues. Trimming removed 7 bases from V and 9 bases from J, with 17 bases in between. Germline loops: CDR1 SGHDT, CDR2 YYEEEE. Written as DNA, the CDR3 is TGTGCCAGCCGTGACTACGTGCTGGGTGAGCAGTTCTTC. Its protein product is CASRDYVLGEQFF.

In this sample, this clonotype turned up many times. The chain combines TRBV7-3 with TRBJ2-1, with 10 bases matching TRBD2. The CDR3 is 18 amino acids. The germline CDR1 and CDR2 sequences are SGHTA and FQGTGA. V was clipped by 6 bases and J by 8 bases; unmatched bases: 19. CDR3 protein: CASSSGTSVGGPRDEQFF. The CDR3 coding sequence is TGTGCCAGCAGTTCCGGGACTAGCGTGGGAGGGCCTAGGGATGAGCAGTTCTTC. Full variable domain (remainder filled in from reference TRBV7-3 and TRBJ2-1): GAGVSQTPSNKVTEKGKYVELRCDPISGHTALYWYRQSLGQGPEFLIYFQGTGAADDSGLPNDRFFAVRPEGSVSTLKIQRTERGDSAVYLCASSSGTSVGGPRDEQFFGPGTRLTVL.

The table lists this clonotype with a few counts. The rearrangement uses TRBV5-4 and TRBJ1-4; TRBD1 aligns across 7 bases. The CDR3 is 14 amino acids. CDR1 SGHNT and CDR2 YYREEE come from the germline V gene (reference sequence). Losses at the gene ends were 3 bases for V and 8 bases for J; bases not matched to a gene: 7. CDR3: CASSSQGPGEKLFF. The CDR3 DNA reads as TGTGCCAGCAGCTCACAGGGGCCTGGGGAAAAACTGTTTTTT. The full variable domain, in which reference TRBV5-4 and TRBJ1-4 provide the parts outside the CDR3, is ETGVTQSPTHLIKTRGQQVTLRCSSQSGHNTVSWYQQALGQGPQFIFQYYREEENGRGNFPPRFSGLQFPNYSSELNVNALELDDSALYLCASSSQGPGEKLFFGSGTQLSVL.

This clonotype was recorded many times. V gene TRBV27 combines with J gene TRBJ2-2; 8 bases are shared with TRBD2. The CDR3 has 16 amino acids. V trimming: 3 bases; J trimming: 0 bases; junction bases outside the gene matches: 3. CDR1 and CDR2 (germline): MNHEY, SMNVEV (reference sequence). CDR3 loop: CASSFSGAANTGELFF. In DNA, the CDR3 is TGTGCCAGCAGTTTTAGCGGGGCTGCGAACACCGGGGAGCTGTTTTTT.

This clonotype was seen a few times. The V gene is TRBV14, the J gene TRBJ2-1, with D possibly matching TRBD2 (5 bases). The CDR3 sequence is 14 residues long. Trimming took 5 bases from V and 5 from J, leaving 13 bases between them. Germline V lookup: CDR1 SGHDN, CDR2 FVKESK. The CDR3: CASSTRVQNNEQFF. CDR3 DNA: TGTGCCAGCAGCACTAGAGTTCAGAACAATGAGCAGTTCTTC. Full variable domain (rest looked up from reference TRBV14 and TRBJ2-1): EAGVTQFPSHSVIEKGQTVTLRCDPISGHDNLYWYRRVMGKEIKFLLHFVKESKQDESGMPNNRFLAERTGGTYSTLKVQPAELEDSGVYFCASSTRVQNNEQFFGPGTRLTVL.

This clonotype was recorded many times. This chain joins TRBV10-2 and TRBJ2-7, with D unresolved. The CDR3 covers 15 residues. The germline gives CDR1 WSHSY, CDR2 SAAADI. Trimming removed 0 bases at V and 0 bases at J, with 9 bases between. The CDR3 nucleotides read TGCGCCAGCAGTGAGTCCCGCAGGAGCTCCTACGAGCAGTACTTC. The encoded protein is CASSESRRSSYEQYF.

About this clonotype itself: It may be a read error: a sequence one base away is much more abundant. The gene calls are TRBV27 and TRBJ2-3; 8 bases fit TRBD2. Per the germline V gene, CDR1 is MNHEY and CDR2 is SMNVEV (reference sequence). J lost 5 bases, V lost 4 bases, and 23 bases had no gene match. CDR3 length equals 20 residues. The CDR3 loop is CASSSPRTTGRALELDTQYF. The CDR3 nucleotides are TGTGCCAGCAGTTCGCCACGGACTACCGGGAGGGCCCTCGAGTTAGATACGCAGTATTTT.

This clonotype was seen repeatedly, ten times or more. The V and J genes are TRBV6-1 and TRBJ2-7; the D call may be TRBD1 or TRBD2 (5 bases each). Deletions cut 4 bases from V and 4 bases from J, with 11 bases between. The CDR3 contains 13 residues. The V gene's germline CDR1 is MNHNS and CDR2 SASEGT. The CDR3 nucleotides are TGTGCCAGCAGTGGGGACGGCAGATACGAGCAGTACTTC. Amino acids: CASSGDGRYEQYF.

This clonotype was detected only a few times. The chain employs TRBV6-2 or TRBV6-3 and TRBJ1-2; D gene ambiguous. CDR3 length: 12 residues. CDR1 and CDR2 (germline): MNHEY, SVGEGT. Trimming pared 2 bases from V and 5 bases from J, leaving 6 bases between. The chain's CDR3 is CASSYAPYGYTF. The CDR3 DNA reads TGTGCCAGCAGTTACGCGCCTTATGGCTACACCTTC.